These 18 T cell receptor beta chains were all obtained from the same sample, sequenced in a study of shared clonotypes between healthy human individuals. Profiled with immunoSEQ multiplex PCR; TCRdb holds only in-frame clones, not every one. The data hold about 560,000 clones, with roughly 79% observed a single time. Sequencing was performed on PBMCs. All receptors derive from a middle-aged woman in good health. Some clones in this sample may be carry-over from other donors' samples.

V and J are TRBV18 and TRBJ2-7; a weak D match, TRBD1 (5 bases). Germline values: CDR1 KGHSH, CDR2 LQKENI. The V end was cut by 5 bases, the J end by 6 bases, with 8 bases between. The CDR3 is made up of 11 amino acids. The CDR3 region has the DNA TGTGCCAGCTCAATGCAGGGCGAGCAGTACTTC. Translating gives CASSMQGEQYF.

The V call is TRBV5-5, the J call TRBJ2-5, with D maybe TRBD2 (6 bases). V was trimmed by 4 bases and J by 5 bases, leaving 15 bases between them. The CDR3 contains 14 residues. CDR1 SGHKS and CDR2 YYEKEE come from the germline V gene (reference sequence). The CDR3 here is CASSVTGVGETQYF. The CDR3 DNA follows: TGTGCCAGCAGCGTTACGGGGGTTGGGGAGACCCAGTACTTC.

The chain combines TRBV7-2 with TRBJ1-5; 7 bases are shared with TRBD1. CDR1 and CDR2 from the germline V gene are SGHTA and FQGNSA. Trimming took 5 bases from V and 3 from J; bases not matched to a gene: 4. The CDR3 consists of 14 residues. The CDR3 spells CASSPDRDNQPQHF. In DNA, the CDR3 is TGTGCCAGCAGCCCTGACAGGGACAATCAGCCCCAGCATTTT.

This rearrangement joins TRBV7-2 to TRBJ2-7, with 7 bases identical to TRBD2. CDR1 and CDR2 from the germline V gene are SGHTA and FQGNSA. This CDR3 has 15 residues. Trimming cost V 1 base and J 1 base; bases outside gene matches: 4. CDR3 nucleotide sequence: TGTGCCAGCAGCTTAGAAGCGGGACCGTCCTACGAGCAGTACTTC. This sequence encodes CASSLEAGPSYEQYF. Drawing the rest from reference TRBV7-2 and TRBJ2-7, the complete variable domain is GAGVSQSPSNKVTEKGKDVELRCDPISGHTALYWYRQSLGQGLEFLIYFQGNSAPDKSGLPSDRFSAERTGGSVSTLTIQRTQQEDSAVYLCASSLEAGPSYEQYFGPGTRLTVT.

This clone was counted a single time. The CDR3 loop is CATSRWDGPYEQYF. For the CDR3, the DNA is TGTGCCACCAGCAGATGGGACGGTCCCTACGAGCAGTACTTC. The chain couples TRBV15 to TRBJ2-7; either TRBD1 or TRBD2 may fit D (5 bases each). Germline-derived CDR1 and CDR2 are LNHNV and YYDKDF (reference sequence). The ends were cut back, 2 bases at V and 2 bases at J, with 10 bases in the middle. The CDR3 has 14 residues. The full variable domain, completed using reference TRBV15 and TRBJ2-7, is DAMVIQNPRYQVTQFGKPVTLSCSQTLNHNVMYWYQQKSSQAPKLLFHYYDKDFNNEADTPDNFQSRRPNTSFCFLDIRSPGLGDTAMYLCATSRWDGPYEQYFGPGTRLTVT.

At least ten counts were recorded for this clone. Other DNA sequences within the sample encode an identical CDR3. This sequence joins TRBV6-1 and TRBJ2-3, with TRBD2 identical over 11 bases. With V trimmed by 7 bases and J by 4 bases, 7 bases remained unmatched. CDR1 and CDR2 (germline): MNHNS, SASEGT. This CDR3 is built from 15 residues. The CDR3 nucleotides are TGTGCCAGCATTTCGACTAGCGGGACCCCAGATACGCAGTATTTT. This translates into CASISTSGTPDTQYF.

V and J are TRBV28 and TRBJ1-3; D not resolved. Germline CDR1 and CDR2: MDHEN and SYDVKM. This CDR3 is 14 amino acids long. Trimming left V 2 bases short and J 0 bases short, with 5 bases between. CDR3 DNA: TGTGCCAGCAGTTTAGGCACCTCTGGAAACACCATATATTTT. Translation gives CASSLGTSGNTIYF.

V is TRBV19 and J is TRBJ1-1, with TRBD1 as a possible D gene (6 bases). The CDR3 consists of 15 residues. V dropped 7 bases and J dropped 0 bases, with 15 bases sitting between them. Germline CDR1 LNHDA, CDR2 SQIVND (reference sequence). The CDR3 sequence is CASTWTATMNTEAFF. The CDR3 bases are TGTGCCAGTACCTGGACAGCGACCATGAACACTGAAGCTTTCTTT.

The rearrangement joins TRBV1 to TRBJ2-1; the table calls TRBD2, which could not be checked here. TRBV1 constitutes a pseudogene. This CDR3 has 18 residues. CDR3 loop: CTSSPAPFCGRAGNEQFF. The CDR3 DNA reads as TGCACCAGCAGCCCCGCCCCTTTCTGCGGGAGGGCCGGGAATGAGCAGTTCTTC.

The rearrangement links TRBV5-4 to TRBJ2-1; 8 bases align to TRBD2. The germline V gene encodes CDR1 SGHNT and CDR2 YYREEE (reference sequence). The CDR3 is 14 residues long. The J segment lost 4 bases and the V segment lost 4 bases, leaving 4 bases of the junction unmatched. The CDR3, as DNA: TGTGCCAGCAGCCAGACTAGCGCTTACAATGAGCAGTTCTTC. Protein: CASSQTSAYNEQFF.

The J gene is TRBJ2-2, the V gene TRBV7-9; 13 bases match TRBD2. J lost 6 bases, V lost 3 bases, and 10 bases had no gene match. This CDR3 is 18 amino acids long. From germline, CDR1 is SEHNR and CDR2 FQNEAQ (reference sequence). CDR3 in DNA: TGTGCCAGCAGCTTTCCGGGACTAGCGGGACCCACGCCCGGGGAGCTGTTTTTT. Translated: CASSFPGLAGPTPGELFF.

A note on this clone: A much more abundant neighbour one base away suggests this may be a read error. Here the CDR3 reads CAGSPSPSIEQYF. The CDR3 bases are TGTGCCGGCAGCCCCAGCCCGTCGATCGAGCAGTACTTC. The genes are TRBV7-2 and TRBJ2-7; D gene uncertain. The CDR3 runs to 13 residues. From germline, CDR1 is SGHTA and CDR2 FQGNSA. The whole variable domain, remainder taken from reference TRBV7-2 and TRBJ2-7, is GAGVSQSPSNKVTEKGKDVELRCDPISGHTALYWYRQSLGQGLEFLIYFQGNSAPDKSGLPSDRFSAERTGGSVSTLTIQRTQQEDSAVYLCAGSPSPSIEQYFGPGTRLTVT.

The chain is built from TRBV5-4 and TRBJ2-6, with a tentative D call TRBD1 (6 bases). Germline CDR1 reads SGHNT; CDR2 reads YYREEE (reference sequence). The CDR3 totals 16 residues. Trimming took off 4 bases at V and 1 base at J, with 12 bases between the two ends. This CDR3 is CASSAGQLSGANVLTF. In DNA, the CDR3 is TGTGCCAGCAGCGCAGGACAGTTATCTGGGGCCAACGTCCTGACTTTC.

The CDR3 coding sequence is TGTGCCAGTAGTATCACTAGCGGGAAGTCCTACAATGAGCAGTTCTTC. This sequence encodes CASSITSGKSYNEQFF. The rearrangement links TRBV19 to TRBJ2-1; 10 bases are shared with TRBD2. Germline V lookup: CDR1 LNHDA, CDR2 SQIVND (reference sequence). Trimming cost V 3 bases and J 1 base; bases outside gene matches: 3. This CDR3 is built from 16 residues.

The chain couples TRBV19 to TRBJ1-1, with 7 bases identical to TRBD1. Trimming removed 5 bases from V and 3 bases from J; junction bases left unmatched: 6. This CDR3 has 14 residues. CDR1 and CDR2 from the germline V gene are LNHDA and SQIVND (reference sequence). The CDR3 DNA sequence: TGTGCCAGTAGTTACAGGGGATTTGACACTGAAGCTTTCTTT. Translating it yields CASSYRGFDTEAFF.

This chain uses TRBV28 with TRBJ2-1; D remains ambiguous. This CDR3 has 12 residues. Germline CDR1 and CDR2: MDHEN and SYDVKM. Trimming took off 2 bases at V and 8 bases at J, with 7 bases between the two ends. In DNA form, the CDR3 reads TGTGCCAGCAGTTTAAGGTCTTATGAGCAGTTCTTC. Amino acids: CASSLRSYEQFF.

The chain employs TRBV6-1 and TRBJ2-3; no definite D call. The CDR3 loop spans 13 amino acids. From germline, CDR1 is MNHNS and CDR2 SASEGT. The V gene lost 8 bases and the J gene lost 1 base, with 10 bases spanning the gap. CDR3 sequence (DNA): TGTGCCAGCCAAGGATATGGCACAGATACGCAGTATTTT. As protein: CASQGYGTDTQYF.

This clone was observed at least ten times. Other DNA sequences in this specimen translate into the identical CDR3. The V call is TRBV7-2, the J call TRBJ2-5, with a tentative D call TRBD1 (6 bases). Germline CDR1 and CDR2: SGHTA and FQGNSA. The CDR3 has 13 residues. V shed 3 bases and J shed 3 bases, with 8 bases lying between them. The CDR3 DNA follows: TGTGCCAGCAGCTTTGCAGGGGAAGAGACCCAGTACTTC. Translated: CASSFAGEETQYF.